The 2 T cell receptor beta chains below come from one sample, sequenced in a study of T cells in Graves' hyperthyroidism and ophthalmopathy. There were TCR beta CDR3 regions amplified from RNA transcripts. HTBI primers drove first-round RT-PCR of the TCR CDR3. TCRdb reprocessed the multiplex PCR reads with MiXCR, giving one entry per CDR3 protein. The sample contains a few hundred thousand distinct CDR3 sequences, roughly 15% of which appear only once. Source material: blood. These receptors originate from a woman aged 55-69 years with Graves' ophthalmopathy.

This clonotype appeared a few times. CDR3 sequence reads: CASRTLAGSSTDTQYF. The CDR3, as DNA: TGTGCCAGCAGAACCTTAGCGGGGTCTAGCACAGATACGCAGTATTTT. The chain is built from TRBV28 and TRBJ2-3, with 8 bases aligning to TRBD2. CDR1 and CDR2 from the germline V gene are MDHEN and SYDVKM. This CDR3 spans 16 amino acids. V shed 6 bases and J 0 bases; nucleotides not matched to a gene: 8. The whole variable domain, remainder taken from reference TRBV28 and TRBJ2-3, is DVKVTQSSRYLVKRTGEKVFLECVQDMDHENMFWYRQDPGLGLRLIYFSYDVKMKEKGDIPEGYSVSREKKERFSLILESASTNQTSMYLCASRTLAGSSTDTQYFGPGTRLTVL.

This clonotype appeared many times. CDR3 residues: CASSFTGSVGELFF. Here the CDR3 DNA reads TGTGCCAGCAGCTTCACAGGGTCGGTCGGGGAGCTGTTTTTT. The chain links TRBV7-3 to TRBJ2-2, with TRBD1 as a possible D gene (6 bases). Trimming stripped 3 bases from V and 7 bases from J, with 12 bases between. Germline V lookup: CDR1 SGHTA, CDR2 FQGTGA. CDR3 size: 14 residues.